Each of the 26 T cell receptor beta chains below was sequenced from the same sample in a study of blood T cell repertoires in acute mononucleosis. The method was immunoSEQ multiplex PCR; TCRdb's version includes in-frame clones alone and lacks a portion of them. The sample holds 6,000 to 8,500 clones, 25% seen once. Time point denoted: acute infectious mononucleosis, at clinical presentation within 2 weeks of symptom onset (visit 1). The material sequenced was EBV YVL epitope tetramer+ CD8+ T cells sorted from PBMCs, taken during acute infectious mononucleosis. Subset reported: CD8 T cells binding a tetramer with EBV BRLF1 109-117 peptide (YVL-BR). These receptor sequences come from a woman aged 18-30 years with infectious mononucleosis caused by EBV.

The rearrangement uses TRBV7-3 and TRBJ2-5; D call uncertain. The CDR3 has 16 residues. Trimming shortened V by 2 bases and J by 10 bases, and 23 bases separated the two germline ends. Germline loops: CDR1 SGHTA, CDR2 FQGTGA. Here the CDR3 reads CASSLDLLGSAVDQYF. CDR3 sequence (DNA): TGTGCCAGCAGCTTAGATCTATTAGGATCCGCAGTTGACCAGTACTTC.

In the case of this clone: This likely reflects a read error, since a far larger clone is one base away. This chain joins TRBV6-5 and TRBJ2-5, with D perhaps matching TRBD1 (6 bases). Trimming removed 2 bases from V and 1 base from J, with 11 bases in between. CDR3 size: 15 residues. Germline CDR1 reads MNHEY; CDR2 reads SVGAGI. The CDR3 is CASSYLRGPQETQYF. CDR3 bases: TGTGCCAGCAGTTACCTCAGGGGTCCCCAAGAGACCCAGTACTTC.

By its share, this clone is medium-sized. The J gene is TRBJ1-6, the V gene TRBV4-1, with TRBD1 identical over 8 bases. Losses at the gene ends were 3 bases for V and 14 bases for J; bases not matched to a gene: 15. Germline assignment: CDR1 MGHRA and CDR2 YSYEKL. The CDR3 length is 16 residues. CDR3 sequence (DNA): TGCGCCAGCAGCCAGACGACAGGGGAGGTCCAATTCACCCTCCACTTT. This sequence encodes CASSQTTGEVQFTLHF.

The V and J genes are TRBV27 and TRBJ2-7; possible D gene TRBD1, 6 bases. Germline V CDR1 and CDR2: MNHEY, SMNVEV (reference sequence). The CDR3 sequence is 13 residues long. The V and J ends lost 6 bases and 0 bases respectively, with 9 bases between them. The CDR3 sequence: CASRTGSSYEQYF. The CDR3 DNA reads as TGTGCCAGCAGAACAGGGAGCTCCTACGAGCAGTACTTC.

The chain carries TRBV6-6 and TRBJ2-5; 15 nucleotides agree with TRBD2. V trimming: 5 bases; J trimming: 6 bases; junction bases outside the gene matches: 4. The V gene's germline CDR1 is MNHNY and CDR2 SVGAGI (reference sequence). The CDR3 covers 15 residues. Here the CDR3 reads CASSGLAGGLKTQYF. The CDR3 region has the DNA TGTGCCAGCAGTGGACTAGCGGGAGGGTTGAAGACCCAGTACTTC.

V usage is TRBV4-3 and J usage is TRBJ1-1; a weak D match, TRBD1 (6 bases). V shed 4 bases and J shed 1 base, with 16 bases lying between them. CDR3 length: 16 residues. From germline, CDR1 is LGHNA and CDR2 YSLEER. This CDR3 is CASSPARGWENTEAFF. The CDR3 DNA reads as TGCGCCAGCAGCCCAGCCAGGGGTTGGGAGAACACTGAAGCTTTCTTT.

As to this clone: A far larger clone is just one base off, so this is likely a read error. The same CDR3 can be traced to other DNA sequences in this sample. The CDR3 bases are TGCGCCAGCAGCTTGTCAGGTCAGGGATGGGAAAACATTCAGTACTTC. It translates to CASSLSGQGWENIQYF. V usage is TRBV5-1 and J usage is TRBJ2-4, with a weak D call TRBD1 (5 bases). CDR1 is SGHRS, CDR2 YFSETQ, per germline. The CDR3 runs to 16 residues. V lost 1 base and J lost 5, with 16 bases in between. The full variable domain, in which reference TRBV5-1 and TRBJ2-4 provide the parts outside the CDR3, is KAGVTQTPRYLIKTRGQQVTLSCSPISGHRSVSWYQQTPGQGLQFLFEYFSETQRNKGNFPGRFSGRQFSNSRSEMNVSTLELGDSALYLCASSLSGQGWENIQYFGAGTRLSVL.

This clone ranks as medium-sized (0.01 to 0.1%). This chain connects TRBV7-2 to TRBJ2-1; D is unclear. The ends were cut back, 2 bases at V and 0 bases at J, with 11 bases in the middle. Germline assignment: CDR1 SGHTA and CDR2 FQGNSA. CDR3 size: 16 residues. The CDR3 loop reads CASSLFAPRSYNEQFF. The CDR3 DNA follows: TGTGCCAGCAGCTTATTCGCACCGCGCTCCTACAATGAGCAGTTCTTC.

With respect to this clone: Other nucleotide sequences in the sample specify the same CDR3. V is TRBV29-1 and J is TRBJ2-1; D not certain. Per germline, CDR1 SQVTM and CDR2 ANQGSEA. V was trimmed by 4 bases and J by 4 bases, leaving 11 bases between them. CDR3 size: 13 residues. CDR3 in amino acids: CSVVAGGYNEQFF. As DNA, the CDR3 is TGCAGCGTTGTGGCTGGCGGATACAATGAGCAGTTCTTC.

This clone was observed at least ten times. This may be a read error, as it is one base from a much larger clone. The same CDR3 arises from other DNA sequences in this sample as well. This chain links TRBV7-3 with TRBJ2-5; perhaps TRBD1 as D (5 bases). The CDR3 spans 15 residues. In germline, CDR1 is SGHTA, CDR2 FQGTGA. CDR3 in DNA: TGCGCCAGCAGCCAAGATCAGGGTAACCGGGAGACCCAGTACTTC. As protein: CASSQDQGNRETQYF.

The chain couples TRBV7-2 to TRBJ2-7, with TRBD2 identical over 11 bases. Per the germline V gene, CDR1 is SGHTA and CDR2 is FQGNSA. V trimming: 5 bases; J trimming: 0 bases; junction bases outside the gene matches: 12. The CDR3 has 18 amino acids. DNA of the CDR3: TGTGCCAGCAGCACTGGGACTAGCGGTCTGATGAGCTCCTACGAGCAGTACTTC. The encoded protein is CASSTGTSGLMSSYEQYF.

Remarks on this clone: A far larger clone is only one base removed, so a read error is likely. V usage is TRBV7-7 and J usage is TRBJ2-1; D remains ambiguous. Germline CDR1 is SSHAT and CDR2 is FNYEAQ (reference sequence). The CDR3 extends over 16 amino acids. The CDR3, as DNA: TGTGCTAGCAGCTTATTCGCACCGCGCTCCTACAATGAGCAGTTCTTC. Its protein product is CASSLFAPRSYNEQFF.

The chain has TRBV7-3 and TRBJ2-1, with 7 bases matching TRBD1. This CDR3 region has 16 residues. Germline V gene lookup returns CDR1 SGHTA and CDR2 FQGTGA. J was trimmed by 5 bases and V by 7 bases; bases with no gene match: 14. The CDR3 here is CASNRRRGQVNNEQFF. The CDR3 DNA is TGTGCCAGCAACCGACGAAGAGGACAGGTTAACAATGAGCAGTTCTTC.

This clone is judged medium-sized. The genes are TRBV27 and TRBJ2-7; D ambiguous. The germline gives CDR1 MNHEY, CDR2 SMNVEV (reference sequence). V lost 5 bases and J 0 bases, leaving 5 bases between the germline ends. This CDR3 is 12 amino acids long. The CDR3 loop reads CASSPHSYEQYF. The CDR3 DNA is TGTGCCAGCAGTCCACACTCCTACGAGCAGTACTTC.

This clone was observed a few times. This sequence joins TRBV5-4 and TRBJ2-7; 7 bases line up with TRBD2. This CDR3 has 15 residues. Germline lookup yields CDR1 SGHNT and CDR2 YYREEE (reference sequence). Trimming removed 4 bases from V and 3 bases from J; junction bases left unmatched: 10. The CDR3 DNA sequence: TGTGCCAGCAGCACTGCGGGGGACCTGGGCTACGAGCAGTACTTC. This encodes CASSTAGDLGYEQYF.

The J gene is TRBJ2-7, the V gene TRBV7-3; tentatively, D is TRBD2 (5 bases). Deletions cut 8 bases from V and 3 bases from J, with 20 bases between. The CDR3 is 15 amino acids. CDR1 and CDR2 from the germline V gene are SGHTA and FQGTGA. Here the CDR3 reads CASGPGIGEGYEQYF. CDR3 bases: TGTGCCAGCGGCCCCGGGATAGGTGAAGGCTACGAGCAGTACTTC.

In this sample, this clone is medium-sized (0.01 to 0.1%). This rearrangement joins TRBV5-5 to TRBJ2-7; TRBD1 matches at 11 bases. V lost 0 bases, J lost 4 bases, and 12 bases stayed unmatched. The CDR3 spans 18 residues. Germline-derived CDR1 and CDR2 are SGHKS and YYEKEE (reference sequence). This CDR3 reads CASSLARTGGEVGYEQYF. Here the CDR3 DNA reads TGTGCCAGCAGCTTGGCGCGGACAGGGGGCGAAGTTGGGTACGAGCAGTACTTC.

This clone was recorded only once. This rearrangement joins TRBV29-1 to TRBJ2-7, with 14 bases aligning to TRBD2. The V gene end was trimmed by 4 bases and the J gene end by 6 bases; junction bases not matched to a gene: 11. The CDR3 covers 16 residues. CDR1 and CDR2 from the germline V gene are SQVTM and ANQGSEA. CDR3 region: CSVGPTTSGRVTEQYF. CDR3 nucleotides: TGCAGCGTTGGACCGACGACTAGCGGGAGGGTCACCGAGCAGTACTTC.

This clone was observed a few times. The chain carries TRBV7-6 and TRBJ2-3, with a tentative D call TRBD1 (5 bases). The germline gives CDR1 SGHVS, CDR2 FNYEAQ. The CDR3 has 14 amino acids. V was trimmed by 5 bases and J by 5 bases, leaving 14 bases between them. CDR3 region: CASSPLGLGDTQYF. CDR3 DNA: TGTGCCAGCAGCCCGCTGGGGCTAGGAGATACGCAGTATTTT.

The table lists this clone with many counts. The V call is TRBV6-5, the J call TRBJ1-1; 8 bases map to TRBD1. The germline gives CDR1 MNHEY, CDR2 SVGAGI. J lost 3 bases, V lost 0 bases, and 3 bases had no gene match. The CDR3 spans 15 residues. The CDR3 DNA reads TGTGCCAGCAGTTACTCAGGACAGGGCTACACTGAAGCTTTCTTT. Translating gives CASSYSGQGYTEAFF.

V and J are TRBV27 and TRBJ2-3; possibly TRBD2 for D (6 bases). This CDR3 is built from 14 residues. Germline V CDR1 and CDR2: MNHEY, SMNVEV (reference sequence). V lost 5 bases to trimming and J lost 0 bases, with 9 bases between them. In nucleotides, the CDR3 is TGTGCCAGCAGTATGGCGGGGAGCACAGATACGCAGTATTTT. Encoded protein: CASSMAGSTDTQYF.

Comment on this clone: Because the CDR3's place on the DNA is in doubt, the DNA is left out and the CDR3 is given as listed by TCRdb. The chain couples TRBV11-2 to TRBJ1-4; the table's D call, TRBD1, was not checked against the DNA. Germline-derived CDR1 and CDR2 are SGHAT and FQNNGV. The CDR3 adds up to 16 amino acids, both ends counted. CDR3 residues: CASSPGQVWGEKLFFF.

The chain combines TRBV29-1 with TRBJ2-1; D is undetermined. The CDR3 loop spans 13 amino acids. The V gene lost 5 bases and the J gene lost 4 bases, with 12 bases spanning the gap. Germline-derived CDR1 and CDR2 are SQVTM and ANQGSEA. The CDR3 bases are TGCAGCGTTTGGCAGTCCCTTTACAATGAGCAGTTCTTC. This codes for CSVWQSLYNEQFF.

DNA of the CDR3: TGTGCCAGCAGCTCACCGGTTTCGGACTCCTCCTACAATGAGCAGTTCTTC. Amino acid sequence: CASSSPVSDSSYNEQFF. The V call is TRBV7-9, the J call TRBJ2-1; tentative D call: TRBD2 (5 bases). The CDR3 has 17 residues. Germline V gene lookup returns CDR1 SEHNR and CDR2 FQNEAQ (reference sequence). The V end lost 4 bases, the J end lost 0 bases, and 16 bases lay between the germline ends.

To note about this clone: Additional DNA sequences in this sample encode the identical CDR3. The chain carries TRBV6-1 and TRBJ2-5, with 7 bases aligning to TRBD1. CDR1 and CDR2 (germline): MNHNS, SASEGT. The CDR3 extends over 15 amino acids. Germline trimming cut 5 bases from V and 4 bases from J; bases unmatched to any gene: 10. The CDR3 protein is CASSSLTGSGETQYF. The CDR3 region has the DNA TGTGCCAGCAGTTCATTGACAGGGAGTGGAGAGACCCAGTACTTC.

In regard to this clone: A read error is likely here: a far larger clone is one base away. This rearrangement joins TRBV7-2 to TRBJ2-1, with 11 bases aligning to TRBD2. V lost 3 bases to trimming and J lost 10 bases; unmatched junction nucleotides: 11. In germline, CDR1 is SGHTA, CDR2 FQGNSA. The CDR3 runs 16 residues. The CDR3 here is CASSFPTSGSFDEQFF. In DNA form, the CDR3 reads TGTGCCAGCAGCTTCCCCACTAGCGGGAGTTTCGACGAGCAGTTCTTC.